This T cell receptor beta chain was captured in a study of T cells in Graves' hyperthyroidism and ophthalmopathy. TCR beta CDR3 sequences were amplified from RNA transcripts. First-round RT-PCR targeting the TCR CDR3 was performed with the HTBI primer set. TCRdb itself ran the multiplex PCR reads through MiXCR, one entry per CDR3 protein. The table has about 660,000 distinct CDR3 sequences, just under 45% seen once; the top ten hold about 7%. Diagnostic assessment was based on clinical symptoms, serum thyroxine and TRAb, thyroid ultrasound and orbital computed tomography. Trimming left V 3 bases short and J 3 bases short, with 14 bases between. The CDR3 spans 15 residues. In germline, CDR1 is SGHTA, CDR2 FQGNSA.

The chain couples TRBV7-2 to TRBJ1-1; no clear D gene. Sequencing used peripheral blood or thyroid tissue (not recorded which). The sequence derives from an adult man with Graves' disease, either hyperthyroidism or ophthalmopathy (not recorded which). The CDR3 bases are TGTGCCAGCAGCTTGGATATGGTGGGCTACACTGAAGCTTTCTTT. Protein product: CASSLDMVGYTEAFF.